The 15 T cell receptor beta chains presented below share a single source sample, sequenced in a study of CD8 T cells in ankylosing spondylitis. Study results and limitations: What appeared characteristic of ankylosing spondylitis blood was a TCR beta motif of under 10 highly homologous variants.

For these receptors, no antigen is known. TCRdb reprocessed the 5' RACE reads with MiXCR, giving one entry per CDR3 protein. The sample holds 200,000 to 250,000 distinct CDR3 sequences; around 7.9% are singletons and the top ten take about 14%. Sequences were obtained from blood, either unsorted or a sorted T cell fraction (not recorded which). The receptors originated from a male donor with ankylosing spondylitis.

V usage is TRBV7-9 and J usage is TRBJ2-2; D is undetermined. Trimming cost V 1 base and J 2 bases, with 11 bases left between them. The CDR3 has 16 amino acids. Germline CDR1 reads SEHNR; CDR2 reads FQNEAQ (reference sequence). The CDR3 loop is CASSLDAWTNTGELFF. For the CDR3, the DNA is TGTGCCAGCAGCTTAGACGCCTGGACCAACACCGGGGAGCTGTTTTTT.

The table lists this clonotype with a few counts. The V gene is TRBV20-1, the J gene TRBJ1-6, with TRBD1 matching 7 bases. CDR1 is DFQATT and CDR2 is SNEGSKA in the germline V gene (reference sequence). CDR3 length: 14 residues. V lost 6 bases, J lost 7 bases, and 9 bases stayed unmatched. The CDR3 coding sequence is TGCAGTGCAACGCAGACAGGGAGGAATTCACCCCTCCACTTT. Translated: CSATQTGRNSPLHF.

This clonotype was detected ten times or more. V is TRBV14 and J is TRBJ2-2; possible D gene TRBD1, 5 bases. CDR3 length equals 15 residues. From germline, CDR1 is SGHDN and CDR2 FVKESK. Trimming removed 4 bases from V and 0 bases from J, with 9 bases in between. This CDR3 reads CASSPRQPNTGELFF. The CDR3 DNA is TGTGCCAGCAGCCCTAGACAGCCGAACACCGGGGAGCTGTTTTTT.

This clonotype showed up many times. Here the CDR3 DNA reads TGTGCCACCACCTCTAGTTTTGGAGCCGGGGAGCTGTTTTTT. It codes for CATTSSFGAGELFF. The V call is TRBV7-6, the J call TRBJ2-2; D is uncertain. Germline V gene data show CDR1 as SGHVS and CDR2 as FNYEAQ. The V end was cut by 10 bases, the J end by 6 bases, with 18 bases between. CDR3 size: 14 residues.

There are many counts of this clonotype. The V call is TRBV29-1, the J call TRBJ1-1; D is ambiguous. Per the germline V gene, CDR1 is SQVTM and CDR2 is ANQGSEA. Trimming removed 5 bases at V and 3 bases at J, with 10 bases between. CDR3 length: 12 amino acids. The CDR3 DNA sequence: TGCAGCGTTAGGGTGGGAGACACTGAAGCTTTCTTT. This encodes CSVRVGDTEAFF.

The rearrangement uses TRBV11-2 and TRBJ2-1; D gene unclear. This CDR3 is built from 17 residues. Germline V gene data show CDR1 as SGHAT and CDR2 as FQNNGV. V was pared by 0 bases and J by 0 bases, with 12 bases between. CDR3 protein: CASSLDLGTSSYNEQFF. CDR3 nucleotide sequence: TGTGCCAGCAGCTTAGATCTGGGAACCAGCTCCTACAATGAGCAGTTCTTC.

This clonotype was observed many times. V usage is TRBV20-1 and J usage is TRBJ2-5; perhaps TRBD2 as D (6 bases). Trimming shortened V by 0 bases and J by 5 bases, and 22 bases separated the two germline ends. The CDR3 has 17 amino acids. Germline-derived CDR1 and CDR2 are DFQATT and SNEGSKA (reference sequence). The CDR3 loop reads CSARESVIAVGFETQYF. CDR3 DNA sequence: TGCAGTGCTAGAGAGTCGGTGATAGCGGTTGGTTTTGAGACCCAGTACTTC.

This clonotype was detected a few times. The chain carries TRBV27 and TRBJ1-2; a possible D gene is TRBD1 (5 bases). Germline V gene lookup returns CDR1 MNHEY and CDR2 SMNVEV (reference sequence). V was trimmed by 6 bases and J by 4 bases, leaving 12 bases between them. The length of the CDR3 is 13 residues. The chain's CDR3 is CASRGGKGYGYTF. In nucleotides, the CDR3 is TGTGCCAGCAGGGGGGGGAAAGGCTATGGCTACACCTTC.

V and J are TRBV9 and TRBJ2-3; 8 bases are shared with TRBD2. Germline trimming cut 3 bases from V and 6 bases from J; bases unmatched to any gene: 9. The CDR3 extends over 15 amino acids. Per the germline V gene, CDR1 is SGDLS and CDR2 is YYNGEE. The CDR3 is CASSASGGALDTQYF. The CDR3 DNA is TGTGCCAGCAGCGCTTCCGGGGGGGCCTTGGATACGCAGTATTTT.

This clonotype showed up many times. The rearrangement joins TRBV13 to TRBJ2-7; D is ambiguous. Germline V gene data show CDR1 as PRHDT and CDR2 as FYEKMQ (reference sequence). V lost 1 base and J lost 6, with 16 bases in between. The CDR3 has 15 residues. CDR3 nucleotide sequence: TGTGCCAGCAGCTTAGTAAACAGCCCCGGCTCCGAGCAGTACTTC. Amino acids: CASSLVNSPGSEQYF.

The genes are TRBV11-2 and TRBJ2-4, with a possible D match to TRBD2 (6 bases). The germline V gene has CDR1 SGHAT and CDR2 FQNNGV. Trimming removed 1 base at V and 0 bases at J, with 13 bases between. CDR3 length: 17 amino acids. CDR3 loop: CASSLGFAGIAKNIQYF. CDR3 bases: TGTGCCAGCAGCTTAGGGTTTGCGGGGATAGCCAAAAACATTCAGTACTTC.

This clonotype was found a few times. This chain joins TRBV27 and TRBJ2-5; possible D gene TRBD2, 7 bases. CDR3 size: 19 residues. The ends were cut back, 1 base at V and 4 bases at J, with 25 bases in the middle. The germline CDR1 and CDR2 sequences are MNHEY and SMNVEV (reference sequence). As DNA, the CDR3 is TGTGCCAGCAGTTTATGGGCGTTCGAAGGGGGAGGGCCACGAGAGACCCAGTACTTC. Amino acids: CASSLWAFEGGGPRETQYF.

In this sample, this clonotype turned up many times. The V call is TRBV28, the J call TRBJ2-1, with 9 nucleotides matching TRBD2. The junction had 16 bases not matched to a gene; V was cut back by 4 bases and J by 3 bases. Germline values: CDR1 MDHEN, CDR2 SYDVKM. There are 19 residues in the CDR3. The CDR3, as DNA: TGTGCCAGCAGTTCCCCTACTAGCGGGCCGAGATTATTCTACAATGAGCAGTTCTTC. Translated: CASSSPTSGPRLFYNEQFF. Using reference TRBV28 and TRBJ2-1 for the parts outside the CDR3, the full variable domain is DVKVTQSSRYLVKRTGEKVFLECVQDMDHENMFWYRQDPGLGLRLIYFSYDVKMKEKGDIPEGYSVSREKKERFSLILESASTNQTSMYLCASSSPTSGPRLFYNEQFFGPGTRLTVL.

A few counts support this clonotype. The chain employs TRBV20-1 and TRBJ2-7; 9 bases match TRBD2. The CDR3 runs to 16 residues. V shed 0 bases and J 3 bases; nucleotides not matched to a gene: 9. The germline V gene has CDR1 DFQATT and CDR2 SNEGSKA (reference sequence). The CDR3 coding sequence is TGCAGTGCTAGAGATTCGGAACTAGCGGGTCTCTACGAGCAGTACTTC. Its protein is CSARDSELAGLYEQYF.

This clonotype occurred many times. The CDR3 sequence is CASSLEGLLATNTEAFF. The CDR3 coding sequence is TGCGCCAGCAGCTTGGAAGGCCTACTAGCCACGAACACTGAAGCTTTCTTT. V usage is TRBV5-1 and J usage is TRBJ1-1; D gene unclear. The germline V gene has CDR1 SGHRS and CDR2 YFSETQ. The V end was cut by 0 bases, the J end by 1 base, with 16 bases between. The CDR3 is 17 amino acids. The full variable domain, with the rest looked up from reference TRBV5-1 and TRBJ1-1, is KAGVTQTPRYLIKTRGQQVTLSCSPISGHRSVSWYQQTPGQGLQFLFEYFSETQRNKGNFPGRFSGRQFSNSRSEMNVSTLELGDSALYLCASSLEGLLATNTEAFFGQGTRLTVV.